This TCR beta chain was retrieved from a study of molecular identifiers for immune sequencing clone quantification. About the study: Replicate RNA came from 20,000 or 100,000 naive CD8 cells and was split five ways, and four parts were sequenced.

CDR3 length: 12 residues. Germline assignment: CDR1 MRHNA and CDR2 SNTAGT. MiXCR, run by TCRdb on the PCR reads, gives a single entry per CDR3 protein. The sample lists tens of thousands of distinct CDR3 sequences, around 21% seen once, with more than 0.9% in the top ten. A remark on this clonotype: Its antigen is currently unknown. At one boundary the junction diverges from the germline segment, which might be a read error.

Overall study results and limits: In cases of identical TCR molecules sharing a barcode, highly expanded clone sizes could be underestimated.

The receptor's source is a human donor in good health. Some libraries in this study had Jurkat cell RNA spiked in. Source material: naive CD8+ T cells from blood, with Jurkat cell RNA spiked in. Subset denoted: FACS-sorted CD8+CD4-CCR7+CD45RA+ naive T cells. V usage is TRBV6-4 and J usage is TRBJ1-1, with D possibly being TRBD1 (5 bases). This CDR3 is CAGSTTGTEAFF. The CDR3, as DNA: TGTGCCGGCAGTACAACCGGGACGGAAGCTTTCTTT.